Sequencing of this T cell receptor (beta chain) was carried out in a study of response to subunit inactivated influenza vaccine. Via MiXCR, TCRdb re-called the RT-PCR reads, giving one row per CDR3 protein. The sample lists roughly 700,000 distinct CDR3 sequences; around 13% were seen once. The study, taken as a whole, reports: The authors proposed limited new T cell recruitment per seasonal influenza vaccination.

A note on this clonotype: Its antigen remains unknown.

This receptor was obtained from a man in his fifties or sixties who received an inactivated influenza vaccine. The sequenced sample was PBMCs from blood, obtained around 14 days before vaccination.

The CDR3 spells CASSLGLGQGATEQYF. As DNA, the CDR3 is TGTGCCAGCAGCTTAGGGTTGGGACAGGGGGCGACCGAGCAGTACTTC. The genes are TRBV7-2 and TRBJ2-7; 12 nucleotides line up with TRBD1. The CDR3 loop spans 16 amino acids. V dropped 1 base and J dropped 6; count of bases not matched to a gene: 7. Per the germline V gene, CDR1 is SGHTA and CDR2 is FQGNSA.